The subject of this entry is one TCR beta chain. Antigen specificity is unknown. The protocol was immunoSEQ multiplex PCR, while the TCRdb copy is restricted to in-frame clones and leaves out a portion. The sample contains hundreds of thousands of clones, more than 80% of which appear only once. The CDR3 sequence is 14 residues long. Germline assignment: CDR1 MNHEY and CDR2 SMNVEV (reference sequence). Trimming at V came to 11 bases and at J to 7 bases, leaving 8 bases not matched to a gene. This specimen comes from a study of Ad26.COV2.S vaccination and SARS-CoV-2 variants. At the level of the study: Once or twice, 56 days apart, Ad26.COV2.S was delivered intramuscularly. Whole-study results and caveats: Vaccinated individuals (as opposed to placebo recipients) had higher spike-specific TCR breadth. The TCR-based breadth and depth measures might underestimate overall T cell responses.

Treatment reported: some 20 received Ad26.COV2.S at low or high dose, single or two shots; 5 received placebo; per-sample allocation not given. Sampling took place 63 days after the first vaccine or placebo injection. An adult donor aged 18-55 years was enrolled in Boston. The starting material was peripheral blood, obtained in a trial of Ad26.COV2.S vaccine versus placebo. The TCR was taken from a person aged 18-60 years who received the Ad26.COV2.S COVID-19 vaccine or a placebo. V and J are TRBV27 and TRBJ2-2, with TRBD2 identical over 12 bases. CDR3 in amino acids: CAGRTSGNGGELFF. The CDR3 coding sequence is TGTGCCGGACGGACTAGCGGGAACGGCGGGGAGCTGTTTTTT.